The clone carrying this T cell receptor (beta chain) appeared a single time. CDR3 length: 13 amino acids. Germline V gene lookup returns CDR1 LGHDT and CDR2 YNNKEL (reference sequence). V was shortened by 6 bases and J by 12 bases, with 18 bases between the two germline ends. These data belong to a study of blood T cell repertoires in COVID-19. Study-level information: Acute and convalescent COVID-19 specimens originated in the United States, Italy and Spain. PBMCs, B-cell-depleted T cells, or T cells provided the cDNA or gDNA that made up the material.

Per the authors' pipeline: Researchers report that nucleated cell counts were estimated from reference gene primer amplification. Measured with immunoSEQ multiplex PCR; TCRdb has only the in-frame clones, and not every one. That table is the source of V, J and clone size, and D and trimming were worked out from the DNA. The table has some 100,000 clones, around 90% seen once. The chain joins TRBV3-1 (or the pseudogene TRBV3-2) to TRBJ2-1; the D is unclear. The sequence came from a woman aged 55-75 years with acute or convalescent COVID-19. Material: peripheral blood. CDR3 nucleotides: TGTGCCAGCAGTGACTTCGGAGCCCGCGGGCAGTTCTTC. Amino acids: CASSDFGARGQFF.